This note documents a single T cell receptor (beta chain) sequence. Seattle researchers signed up patients amid active infection and tracked them longitudinally. These data are taken from a study of blood T cell repertoires in COVID-19. The overall study: The origin of the acute and convalescent COVID-19 samples was the United States, Italy and Spain.

The V end was cut by 0 bases, the J end by 2 bases, with 8 bases between. The length of the CDR3 is 14 residues. Germline loops: CDR1 MNHEY, CDR2 SVGEGT. Authors' processing steps: Amplification of reference gene primers was used by the study to estimate nucleated cell counts. Sequencing used immunoSEQ multiplex PCR; TCRdb keeps in-frame clones, though not all of them. V and J calls and clone size are given by that table; D and trimming were obtained from the DNA. The table lists about 200,000 clones, about 88% of them singletons, with about a sixth in the top ten. This receptor was taken from a man aged 45-60 years with COVID-19, enrolled during active disease. Sequenced: peripheral blood. The V and J genes are TRBV6-2 or TRBV6-3 and TRBJ2-7; unclear D gene. The CDR3 sequence is CASSYSAETYEQYF. The CDR3 bases are TGTGCCAGCAGTTACTCGGCAGAAACCTACGAGCAGTACTTC.